This T cell receptor beta chain stems from a study of cytomegalovirus exposure and HLA in healthy donors. Study overall: A data release that came early held some 79 million unique TCRs from HLA-typed donors.

PCR amplification relied on 60 Vbeta primers (plus 13 Jbeta primers). TCRdb keeps only in-frame clones here, not all; method: immunoSEQ multiplex PCR. Here the sample table reports 40,000 to 45,000 clones. Trimming removed 3 bases at V and 0 bases at J, with 9 bases between. The length of the CDR3 is 15 residues. Germline CDR1 reads LNHDA; CDR2 reads SQIVND (reference sequence). The gene calls are TRBV19 and TRBJ2-1, with a weak D call TRBD1 (5 bases). The clonotype comes from a man between 25 and 39 years old in good health and CMV-seronegative. Specimen: PBMCs. DNA for the CDR3: TGTGCCAGTAGTATTCTCCAGGGCTCCTACAATGAGCAGTTCTTC. It codes for CASSILQGSYNEQFF. Using reference TRBV19 and TRBJ2-1 for the parts outside the CDR3, the full variable domain is DGGITQSPKYLFRKEGQNVTLSCEQNLNHDAMYWYRQDPGQGLRLIYYSQIVNDFQKGDIAEGYSVSREKKESFPLTVTSAQKNPTAFYLCASSILQGSYNEQFFGPGTRLTVL.